This is a list of T cell receptor beta chains from one sample in a study of beta chain features in type 1 diabetes. Assay used: immunoSEQ multiplex PCR; TCRdb lists only in-frame clones, some missing. The data contain approximately 270,000 clones, around 15% of them singletons. Material: naive CD4+ T cells from blood. The receptor set was obtained from a man younger than 40 with type 1 diabetes. The CDR3 runs from the conserved cysteine through the conserved F or W. The D gene is left open where the match is weak. Not all rows give a size; the values are once, few, many and, for expanded clones, a class.

J gene: TRBJ2-1
clone size: few
D gene: TRBD2
V gene: TRBV27
CDR3 DNA: TGTGCCAGCAGCTCAAGCGGGAGCCCCTACAATGAGCAGTTCTTC
CDR3 protein: CASSSSGSPYNEQFF

J gene: TRBJ2-5
clone size: few
D gene: TRBD2
V gene: TRBV7-2
CDR3 DNA: TGTGCCAGCAGCTCTGGACTAGCCGAAGAGACCCAGTACTTC
CDR3 protein: CASSSGLAEETQYF

J gene: TRBJ1-5
clone size: few
D gene: TRBD1
V gene: TRBV7-2
CDR3 DNA: TGTGCCAGCAGCTTAAGACAGGGCGATCAGCCCCAGCATTTT
CDR3 protein: CASSLRQGDQPQHF

J gene: TRBJ2-1
clone size: few
D gene: TRBD2
V gene: TRBV7-9
CDR3 DNA: TGCGGGGGGCGGGAGGGCCTCTACAATGAGCAGTTCTTC
CDR3 protein: CGGREGLYNEQFF

J gene: TRBJ1-5
clone size: -
D gene: TRBD1
V gene: TRBV28
CDR3 DNA: TGTGCCAGCAGTAGGACAGGGTTTAATCAGCCCCAGCATTTT
CDR3 protein: CASSRTGFNQPQHF

J gene: TRBJ1-5
clone size: few
D gene: -
V gene: TRBV5-1
CDR3 DNA: TGCGCCAGCAGCTTGGATCGGGATCAGCCCCAGCATTTT
CDR3 protein: CASSLDRDQPQHF

J gene: TRBJ1-4
clone size: -
D gene: TRBD1
V gene: TRBV10-3
CDR3 DNA: TGTGCCATCAGTGGAGGGGGGACAGGCGGTGAAAAACTGTTTTTT
CDR3 protein: CAISGGGTGGEKLFF

J gene: TRBJ2-5
clone size: -
D gene: -
V gene: TRBV15
CDR3 DNA: TGTGCCACCAGCAGAGAGCTCACGCCGGGGGAGACCCAGTACTTC
CDR3 protein: CATSRELTPGETQYF

J gene: TRBJ2-3
clone size: few
D gene: -
V gene: TRBV6-6
CDR3 DNA: TGTGCCAGCAGTTACAGGACCCCGGGAAACACAGATACGCAGTATTTT
CDR3 protein: CASSYRTPGNTDTQYF

J gene: TRBJ2-2
clone size: few
D gene: -
V gene: TRBV30
CDR3 DNA: TGTGCCTGGAGTGATAAGCGGGCGCACACCGGGGAGCTGTTTTTT
CDR3 protein: CAWSDKRAHTGELFF

J gene: TRBJ2-7
clone size: -
D gene: TRBD1
V gene: TRBV2
CDR3 DNA: TGTGCCAGCAGTTTCTGGGACAGAACCTACGAGCAGTACTTC
CDR3 protein: CASSFWDRTYEQYF

J gene: TRBJ1-5
clone size: few
D gene: -
V gene: TRBV28
CDR3 DNA: TGTGCCAGCACTCCGGGGGGTAGCAATCAGCCCCAGCATTTT
CDR3 protein: CASTPGGSNQPQHF

J gene: TRBJ2-5
clone size: -
D gene: TRBD2
V gene: TRBV2
CDR3 DNA: TGTGCCAGCAGTGAAGAACCGGGAGGAGGATTAGCGCAGTACTTC
CDR3 protein: CASSEEPGGGLAQYF

J gene: TRBJ2-7
clone size: few
D gene: TRBD1
V gene: TRBV18
CDR3 DNA: TGTGCCAGCTCACCAAGGACAGGATCCTACGAGCAGTACTTC
CDR3 protein: CASSPRTGSYEQYF

J gene: TRBJ1-2
clone size: -
D gene: TRBD1
V gene: TRBV5-1
CDR3 DNA: TGCGCCAGCAGCTTGGCCGGGCTTCCAGGGGGCTATGGCTACACCTTC
CDR3 protein: CASSLAGLPGGYGYTF

J gene: TRBJ1-1
clone size: -
D gene: -
V gene: TRBV7-6
CDR3 DNA: TGTGCCAGCAGCTTAACGGTTACCATGAACACTGAAGCTTTCTTT
CDR3 protein: CASSLTVTMNTEAFF

J gene: TRBJ2-3
clone size: -
D gene: TRBD2
V gene: TRBV6-1
CDR3 DNA: TGTGCCAGCACTATTAGGACTAGCGGGAGGGATACGCAGTATTTT
CDR3 protein: CASTIRTSGRDTQYF

J gene: TRBJ2-7
clone size: few
D gene: -
V gene: TRBV9
CDR3 DNA: TGTGCCAGCAGCGTAGACTACAGGGATTACGAGCAGTACTTC
CDR3 protein: CASSVDYRDYEQYF

J gene: TRBJ2-1
clone size: few
D gene: TRBD2
V gene: TRBV7-8
CDR3 DNA: TGTGCCAGCAGTCCTACTGGATCGACTAGCGGGAGAGGCAATGAGCAGTTCTTC
CDR3 protein: CASSPTGSTSGRGNEQFF

J gene: TRBJ1-5
clone size: few
D gene: -
V gene: TRBV19
CDR3 DNA: TGTGCCAGTACCCCCCCGGGACACAATCAGCCCCAGCATTTT
CDR3 protein: CASTPPGHNQPQHF

J gene: TRBJ2-5
clone size: few
D gene: -
V gene: TRBV28
CDR3 DNA: TGTGCCAGCAGTTTGGGGCAGGGAACGACCCAGTACTTC
CDR3 protein: CASSLGQGTTQYF

J gene: TRBJ1-5
clone size: -
D gene: -
V gene: TRBV18
CDR3 DNA: TGTGCCAGCTCACCTATGCCAGTTGATCAGCCCCAGCATTTT
CDR3 protein: CASSPMPVDQPQHF

J gene: TRBJ1-1
clone size: few
D gene: -
V gene: TRBV7-9
CDR3 DNA: TGTGCCAGCAGCCCCCCGGGGGGAGGCACTGAAGCTTTCTTT
CDR3 protein: CASSPPGGGTEAFF

J gene: TRBJ1-3
clone size: few
D gene: TRBD1
V gene: TRBV9
CDR3 DNA: TGTGCCAGCAGCCAGACAGGGACGATGAACACCATATATTTT
CDR3 protein: CASSQTGTMNTIYF

J gene: TRBJ1-1
clone size: few
D gene: TRBD1
V gene: TRBV2
CDR3 DNA: TGTGCCAGCAGGAGGACAGGGCCAGCCTTAGCTTTCTTT
CDR3 protein: CASRRTGPALAFF

J gene: TRBJ2-1
clone size: -
D gene: TRBD1
V gene: TRBV7-3
CDR3 DNA: TGTGCCAGCAGCTCACAGGGGGCCCTCGGCGATGAGCAGTTCTTC
CDR3 protein: CASSSQGALGDEQFF

J gene: TRBJ2-7
clone size: few
D gene: TRBD1
V gene: TRBV18
CDR3 DNA: TGTGCCAGCTCAGGACAGGTCTCCTACGAGCAGTACTTC
CDR3 protein: CASSGQVSYEQYF

J gene: TRBJ2-5
clone size: -
D gene: -
V gene: TRBV28
CDR3 DNA: TGTGCCAGCAGTCGACTCCAAGAGACCCAGTACTTC
CDR3 protein: CASSRLQETQYF

J gene: TRBJ2-5
clone size: -
D gene: TRBD2
V gene: TRBV30
CDR3 DNA: TGTGCCTGGGAACTAGCGGGAGGGCGAGAGACCCAGTACTTC
CDR3 protein: CAWELAGGRETQYF

J gene: TRBJ1-1
clone size: few
D gene: -
V gene: TRBV6-5
CDR3 DNA: TGTGCCAGCCGGCGGGGGGTTGGCACTGAAGCTTTCTTT
CDR3 protein: CASRRGVGTEAFF

J gene: TRBJ2-1
clone size: -
D gene: TRBD2
V gene: TRBV7-3
CDR3 DNA: TGTGCCAGCAGCTTAACTAGCGGGAGGGCCAAGCAGTTCTTC
CDR3 protein: CASSLTSGRAKQFF

J gene: TRBJ2-7
clone size: few
D gene: -
V gene: TRBV7-6
CDR3 DNA: TGTGCCAGCAGCCTAGGGGAGGGGGATAGGTACGAGCAGTACTTC
CDR3 protein: CASSLGEGDRYEQYF

J gene: TRBJ2-2
clone size: few
D gene: -
V gene: TRBV11-1
CDR3 DNA: TGTGCCAGCAGCTTAGCACAGGGTACCACCGGGGAGCTGTTTTTT
CDR3 protein: CASSLAQGTTGELFF

J gene: TRBJ2-5
clone size: few
D gene: -
V gene: TRBV5-5
CDR3 DNA: TGTGCCAGCAGTCTCCCTACTTCCTGGGAGACCCAGTACTTC
CDR3 protein: CASSLPTSWETQYF

J gene: TRBJ2-1
clone size: -
D gene: TRBD1
V gene: TRBV6-1
CDR3 DNA: TGTGCCAGTATACCGGGACAGGGGCGTAAGGATGAGCAGTTCTTC
CDR3 protein: CASIPGQGRKDEQFF

J gene: TRBJ1-5
clone size: -
D gene: TRBD1
V gene: TRBV28
CDR3 DNA: TGTGCCAGCAGTCTAGGACAGGGAAGGTCGAAGCCCCAGCATTTT
CDR3 protein: CASSLGQGRSKPQHF

J gene: TRBJ2-1
clone size: few
D gene: -
V gene: TRBV15
CDR3 DNA: TGTGCCACCAGCAGAGATCGTGGAGGAATCCCCAATGAGCAGTTCTTC
CDR3 protein: CATSRDRGGIPNEQFF

J gene: TRBJ2-7
clone size: few
D gene: TRBD1
V gene: TRBV27
CDR3 DNA: TGTGCCAGCAGTTTAAGGTGGGACAGGGATGGTTACGAGCAGTACTTC
CDR3 protein: CASSLRWDRDGYEQYF

J gene: TRBJ2-1
clone size: -
D gene: TRBD1
V gene: TRBV25-1
CDR3 DNA: TGTGCCAGCAGGTCTTCCCGGACAGGGGTGACGGGGCAGTTCTTC
CDR3 protein: CASRSSRTGVTGQFF

J gene: TRBJ2-6
clone size: few
D gene: -
V gene: TRBV10-3
CDR3 DNA: TGTGCCATCGAGGCTGGTTCTGGGGCCAACGTCCTGACTTTC
CDR3 protein: CAIEAGSGANVLTF

J gene: TRBJ2-2
clone size: -
D gene: -
V gene: TRBV19
CDR3 DNA: TGTGCCAGTAGTCCAGGGCTAGGAGGGGAGCTGTTTTTT
CDR3 protein: CASSPGLGGELFF

J gene: TRBJ2-1
clone size: few
D gene: -
V gene: TRBV21-1
CDR3 DNA: TGTGCCAGCAGCAAAAGTCGGGAGGGCCCCCGCCAGTTCTTC
CDR3 protein: CASSKSREGPRQFF

J gene: TRBJ1-5
clone size: few
D gene: -
V gene: TRBV2
CDR3 DNA: TGTGCCAGCAGCACCACAGATCAGCCCCAGCATTTT
CDR3 protein: CASSTTDQPQHF

J gene: TRBJ1-1
clone size: -
D gene: TRBD1
V gene: TRBV27
CDR3 DNA: TGTGCCAGCAGTAGCTCAACAGGGGACACTGAAGCTTTCTTT
CDR3 protein: CASSSSTGDTEAFF

J gene: TRBJ2-5
clone size: -
D gene: -
V gene: TRBV30
CDR3 DNA: TGTGCCTGGAGTGTACACCGAGGGACCCAGTACTTC
CDR3 protein: CAWSVHRGTQYF

J gene: TRBJ1-5
clone size: few
D gene: -
V gene: TRBV30
CDR3 DNA: TGTGCCTGGAGTGTACGTCCAGGGAATCAGCCCCAGCATTTT
CDR3 protein: CAWSVRPGNQPQHF

J gene: TRBJ2-1
clone size: -
D gene: TRBD2
V gene: TRBV7-3
CDR3 DNA: TGTGCCAGCAGCCCGACTAGCGGAACCTACAATGAGCAGTTCTTC
CDR3 protein: CASSPTSGTYNEQFF

J gene: TRBJ2-1
clone size: few
D gene: TRBD2
V gene: TRBV29-1
CDR3 DNA: TGCAGCGTGCCTTGGACTAGCGGAGGGCCCGGGGTGGATGAGCAGTTCTTC
CDR3 protein: CSVPWTSGGPGVDEQFF

J gene: TRBJ1-5
clone size: few
D gene: -
V gene: TRBV2
CDR3 DNA: TGTGCCAGCAGAAAGACAGGAGAGCAGCCCCAGCATTTT
CDR3 protein: CASRKTGEQPQHF

J gene: TRBJ2-5
clone size: few
D gene: TRBD2
V gene: TRBV7-2
CDR3 DNA: TGTGCCAGCAGCCCTCCCGGGGGGGCTCGGGAGACCCAGTACTTC
CDR3 protein: CASSPPGGARETQYF

J gene: TRBJ2-2
clone size: -
D gene: -
V gene: TRBV5-1
CDR3 DNA: TGCGCCAGCAGCTTGCAGGGGGGCGACGGGGAGCTGTTTTTT
CDR3 protein: CASSLQGGDGELFF

J gene: TRBJ2-1
clone size: few
D gene: TRBD2
V gene: TRBV9
CDR3 DNA: TGTGCCAGCAGCGTAGCCCCCGGGACTAGTGTTGAGCAGTTCTTC
CDR3 protein: CASSVAPGTSVEQFF

J gene: TRBJ1-5
clone size: -
D gene: -
V gene: TRBV2
CDR3 DNA: TGTGCCAGCCAGGGACAACACAATCAGCCCCAGCATTTT
CDR3 protein: CASQGQHNQPQHF

J gene: TRBJ1-1
clone size: -
D gene: -
V gene: TRBV27
CDR3 DNA: TGTGCCAGCAGTTTGAACGGACAGATGAACACTGAAGCTTTCTTT
CDR3 protein: CASSLNGQMNTEAFF

J gene: TRBJ1-1
clone size: -
D gene: TRBD1
V gene: TRBV19
CDR3 DNA: TGTGCCAGTAGTAGGAGGACAGGGGAAGCTTTCTTT
CDR3 protein: CASSRRTGEAFF

J gene: TRBJ1-1
clone size: -
D gene: -
V gene: TRBV7-2
CDR3 DNA: TGTGCCAGCAGCCCGACTCTAAGCGGCACTGAAGCTTTCTTT
CDR3 protein: CASSPTLSGTEAFF

J gene: TRBJ2-1
clone size: -
D gene: TRBD2
V gene: TRBV19
CDR3 DNA: TGTGCCAGTAGAAAAGCGGGAGGGGGCGATGAGCAGTTCTTC
CDR3 protein: CASRKAGGGDEQFF